This paragraph covers one T cell receptor beta chain sequence. The data stem from a study of blood T cell repertoires in COVID-19. Turning to the study itself: The study drew acute and convalescent COVID-19 samples from the United States, Italy and Spain. Sources were T cells, B-cell-depleted T cells, or PBMCs; the material itself was cDNA or gDNA.

Trimming removed 1 base at V and 0 bases at J, with 9 bases between. The CDR3 is 16 amino acids. Germline V CDR1 and CDR2: MGHRA, YSYEKL. Per the original data handling: Estimates of nucleated cell counts were drawn from the amplification of reference gene primers. Only in-frame clones appear in the TCRdb table, and some are missing; sequencing was by immunoSEQ multiplex PCR. That table furnishes V, J and clone size, whereas the DNA furnished D and trimming. Seen here are roughly 230,000 clones, 83% observed once, and the top ten hold around 8.9%. The sequence derives from a man aged 35-49 years with active or convalescent COVID-19. The sample was peripheral blood. The chain uses TRBV4-1 and TRBJ2-2; a weak D match, TRBD1 (6 bases). CDR3 sequence (DNA): TGCGCCAGCAGCCAAGGGGACACCCCGAACACCGGGGAGCTGTTTTTT. It yields the protein CASSQGDTPNTGELFF.